This T cell receptor beta chain originates from a study of cytotoxic CD8 clonotypes in ibrutinib-treated CLL. Turning to this clone: The antigen is not known.

The intended depth for sequencing was 1 in 200,000 to 1 in 1 million T cells. Repertoires were generated with immunoSEQ multiplex PCR, while TCRdb's copy carries only in-frame clones and drops some. This table has roughly 200,000 clones, roughly 65% appearing once. J was trimmed by 7 bases and V by 7 bases; bases with no gene match: 9. The germline V gene has CDR1 LNHDA and CDR2 SQIVND (reference sequence). This CDR3 has 14 residues. Whole-study results and caveats: The public clonotypes identified were infrequent and showed contraction or stability on treatment. Baseline clonality was higher than in age-matched healthy donors and moved in step with circulating CD8+ T-cell counts. Sample timing was unmatched between remission and later-progressing patients; lymph nodes unstudied.

V and J are TRBV19 and TRBJ1-4; 7 bases are shared with TRBD1. The receptor's source is a human donor with chronic lymphocytic leukemia. The sample consisted of PBMCs, taken after 12 months of ibrutinib treatment. The CDR3 here is CASMEGGGTEKLFF. For the CDR3, the DNA is TGTGCCAGTATGGAGGGAGGGGGCACTGAAAAACTGTTTTTT.